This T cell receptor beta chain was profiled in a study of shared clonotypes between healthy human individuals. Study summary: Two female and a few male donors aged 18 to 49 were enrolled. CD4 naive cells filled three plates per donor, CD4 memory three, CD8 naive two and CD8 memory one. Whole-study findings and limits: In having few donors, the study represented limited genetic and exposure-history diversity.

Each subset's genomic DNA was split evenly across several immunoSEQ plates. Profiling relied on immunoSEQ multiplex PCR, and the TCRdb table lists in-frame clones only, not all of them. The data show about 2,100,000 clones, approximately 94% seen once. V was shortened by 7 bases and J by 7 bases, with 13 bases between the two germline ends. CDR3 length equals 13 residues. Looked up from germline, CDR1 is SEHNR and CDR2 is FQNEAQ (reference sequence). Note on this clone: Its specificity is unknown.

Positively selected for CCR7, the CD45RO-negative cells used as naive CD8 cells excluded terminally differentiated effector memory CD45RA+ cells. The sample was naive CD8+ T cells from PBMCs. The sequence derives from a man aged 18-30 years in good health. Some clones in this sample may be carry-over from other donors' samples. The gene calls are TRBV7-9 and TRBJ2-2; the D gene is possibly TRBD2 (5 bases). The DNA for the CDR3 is TGTGCCAGCAACGGGGTTTTCGGCGGGGAGCTGTTTTTT. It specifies CASNGVFGGELFF.